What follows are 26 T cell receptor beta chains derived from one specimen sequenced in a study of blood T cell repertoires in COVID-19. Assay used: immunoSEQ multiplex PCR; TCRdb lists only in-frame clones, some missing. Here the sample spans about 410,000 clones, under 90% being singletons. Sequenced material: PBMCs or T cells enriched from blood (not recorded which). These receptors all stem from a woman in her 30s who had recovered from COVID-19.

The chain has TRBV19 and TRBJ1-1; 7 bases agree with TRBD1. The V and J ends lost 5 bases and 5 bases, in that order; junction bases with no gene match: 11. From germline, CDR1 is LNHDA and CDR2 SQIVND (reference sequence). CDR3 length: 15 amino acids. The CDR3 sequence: CASSLRQGDGTEAFF. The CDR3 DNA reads TGTGCCAGTAGTCTTCGGCAGGGGGACGGAACTGAAGCTTTCTTT.

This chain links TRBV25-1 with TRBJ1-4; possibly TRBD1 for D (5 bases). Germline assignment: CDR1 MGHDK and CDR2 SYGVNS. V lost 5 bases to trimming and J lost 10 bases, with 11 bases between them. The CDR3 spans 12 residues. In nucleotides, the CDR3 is TGTGCCAGCAGTCCAGGGCTCGGAAAACTGTTTTTT. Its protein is CASSPGLGKLFF.

For the CDR3, the DNA is TGTGCCAGCAGCCTCTTCCGGGACAGGGGCCATAGCGGGTATTACAATGAGCAGTTCTTC. It is translated as CASSLFRDRGHSGYYNEQFF. The rearrangement joins TRBV4-2 to TRBJ2-1, with TRBD1 identical over 10 bases. Germline CDR1 and CDR2: LGHNA and YNFKEQ. There are 20 residues in the CDR3. With V trimmed by 4 bases and J by 4 bases, 19 bases remained unmatched.

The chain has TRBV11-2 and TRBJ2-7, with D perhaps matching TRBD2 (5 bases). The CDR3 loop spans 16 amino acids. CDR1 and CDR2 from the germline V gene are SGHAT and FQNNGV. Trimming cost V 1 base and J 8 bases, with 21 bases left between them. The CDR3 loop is CASSLGAGVLERKQYF. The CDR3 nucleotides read TGTGCCAGCAGCTTAGGGGCGGGTGTTCTTGAAAGGAAGCAGTACTTC.

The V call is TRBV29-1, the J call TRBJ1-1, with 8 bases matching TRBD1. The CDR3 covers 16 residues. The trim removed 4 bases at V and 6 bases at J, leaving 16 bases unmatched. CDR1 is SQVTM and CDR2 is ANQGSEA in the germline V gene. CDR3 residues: CSVVDLLRGQGSEAFF. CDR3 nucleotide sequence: TGCAGCGTTGTGGACCTCCTCAGGGGGCAGGGGTCTGAAGCTTTCTTT.

This CDR3 reads CASSIVQGQPQHF. In DNA, the CDR3 is TGTGCCAGTAGTATAGTTCAGGGACAGCCCCAGCATTTT. The chain links TRBV19 to TRBJ1-5; maybe TRBD1 (5 bases). Germline V gene lookup returns CDR1 LNHDA and CDR2 SQIVND (reference sequence). The CDR3 has 13 amino acids. V lost 1 base and J 7 bases, leaving 8 bases between the germline ends.

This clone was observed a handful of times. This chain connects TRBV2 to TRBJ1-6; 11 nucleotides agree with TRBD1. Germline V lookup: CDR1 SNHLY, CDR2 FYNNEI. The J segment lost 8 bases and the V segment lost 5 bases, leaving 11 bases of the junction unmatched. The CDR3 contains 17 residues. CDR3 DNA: TGTGCCAGCAGTCCTCCCTCTCCGGGACAGGGGGATTCACCCCTCCACTTT. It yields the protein CASSPPSPGQGDSPLHF.

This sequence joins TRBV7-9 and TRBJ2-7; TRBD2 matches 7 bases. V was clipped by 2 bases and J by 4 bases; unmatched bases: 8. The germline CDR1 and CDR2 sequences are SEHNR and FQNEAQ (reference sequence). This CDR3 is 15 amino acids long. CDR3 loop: CASSLMRRERYEQYF. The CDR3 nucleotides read TGTGCCAGCAGCTTAATGCGGCGGGAGAGGTACGAGCAGTACTTC.

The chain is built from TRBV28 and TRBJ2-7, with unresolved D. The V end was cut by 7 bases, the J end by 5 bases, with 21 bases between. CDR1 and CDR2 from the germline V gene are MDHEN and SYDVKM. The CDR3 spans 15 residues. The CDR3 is CASMSPSSYRNEQYF. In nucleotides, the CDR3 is TGTGCCAGCATGAGTCCTTCCTCATATCGAAACGAGCAGTACTTC.

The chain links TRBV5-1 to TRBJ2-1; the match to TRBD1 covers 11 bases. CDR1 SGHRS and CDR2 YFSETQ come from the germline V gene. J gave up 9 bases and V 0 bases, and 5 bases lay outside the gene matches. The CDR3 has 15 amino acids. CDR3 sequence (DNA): TGCGCCAGCAGCTTGGGGACAGGGGGCGCCGGTGAGCAGTTCTTC. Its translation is CASSLGTGGAGEQFF.

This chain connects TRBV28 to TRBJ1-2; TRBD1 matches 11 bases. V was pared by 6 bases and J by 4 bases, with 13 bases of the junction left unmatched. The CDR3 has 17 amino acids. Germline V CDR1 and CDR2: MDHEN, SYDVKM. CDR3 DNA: TGTGCCAGCAGCCAAACGGGACAGGGGGGTGGTGGCTATGGCTACACCTTC. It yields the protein CASSQTGQGGGGYGYTF.

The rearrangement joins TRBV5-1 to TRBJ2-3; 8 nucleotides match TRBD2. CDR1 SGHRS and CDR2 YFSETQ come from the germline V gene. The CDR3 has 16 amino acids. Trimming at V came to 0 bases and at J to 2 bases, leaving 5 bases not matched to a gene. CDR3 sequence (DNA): TGCGCCAGCAGCTTGGTCCGGACTAGCCCCACAGATACGCAGTATTTT. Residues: CASSLVRTSPTDTQYF. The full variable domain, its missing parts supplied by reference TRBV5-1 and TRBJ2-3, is KAGVTQTPRYLIKTRGQQVTLSCSPISGHRSVSWYQQTPGQGLQFLFEYFSETQRNKGNFPGRFSGRQFSNSRSEMNVSTLELGDSALYLCASSLVRTSPTDTQYFGPGTRLTVL.

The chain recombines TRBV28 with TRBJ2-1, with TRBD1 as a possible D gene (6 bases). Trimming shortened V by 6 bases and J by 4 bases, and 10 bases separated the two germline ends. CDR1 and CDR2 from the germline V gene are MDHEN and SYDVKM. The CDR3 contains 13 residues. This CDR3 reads CASRDSDYNEQFF. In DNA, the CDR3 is TGTGCCAGCAGGGACAGCGATTACAATGAGCAGTTCTTC.

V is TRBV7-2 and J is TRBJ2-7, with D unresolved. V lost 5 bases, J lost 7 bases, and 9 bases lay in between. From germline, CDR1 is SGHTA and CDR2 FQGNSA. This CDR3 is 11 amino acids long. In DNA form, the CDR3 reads TGTGCCAGCAGCGAAAGAGTAGAGCAGTACTTC. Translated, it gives CASSERVEQYF.

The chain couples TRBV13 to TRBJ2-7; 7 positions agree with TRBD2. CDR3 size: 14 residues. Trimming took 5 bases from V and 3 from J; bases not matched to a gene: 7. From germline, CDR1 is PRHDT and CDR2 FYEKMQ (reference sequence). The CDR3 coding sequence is TGTGCCAGCAGCCGTCGACTAGCATACTACGAGCAGTACTTC. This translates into CASSRRLAYYEQYF.

Here the CDR3 reads CASSLGQGWEKLFF. The DNA for the CDR3 is TGTGCCAGCAGCTTGGGACAGGGATGGGAAAAACTGTTTTTT. This chain links TRBV7-9 with TRBJ1-4; TRBD1 matches at 9 bases. The J segment lost 8 bases and the V segment lost 3 bases, leaving 4 bases of the junction unmatched. CDR3 length: 14 amino acids. Germline assignment: CDR1 SEHNR and CDR2 FQNEAQ (reference sequence).

This CDR3 reads CASLGGPTDTQYF. Written as DNA, the CDR3 is TGTGCCAGCCTAGGCGGGCCAACAGATACGCAGTATTTT. The chain links TRBV28 to TRBJ2-3, with D perhaps TRBD2 (5 bases). The CDR3 is made up of 13 amino acids. Germline assignment: CDR1 MDHEN and CDR2 SYDVKM. The V gene lost 8 bases and the J gene lost 3 bases, with 12 bases spanning the gap.

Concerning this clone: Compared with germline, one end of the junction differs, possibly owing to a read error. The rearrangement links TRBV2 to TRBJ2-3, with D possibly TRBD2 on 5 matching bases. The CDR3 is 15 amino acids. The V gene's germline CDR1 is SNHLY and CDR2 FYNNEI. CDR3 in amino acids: CASSEETPSRDTQYF. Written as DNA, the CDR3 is TGTGCCAGCAGTGAGGAAACCCCTAGCAGAGATACGCAGTATTTT.

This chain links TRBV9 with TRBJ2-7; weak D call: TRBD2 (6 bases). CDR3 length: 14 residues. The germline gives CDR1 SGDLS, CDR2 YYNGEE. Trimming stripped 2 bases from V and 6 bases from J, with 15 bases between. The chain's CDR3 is CASSVGRRASEQYF. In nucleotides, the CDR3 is TGTGCCAGCAGCGTCGGCCGGAGGGCCTCCGAGCAGTACTTC.

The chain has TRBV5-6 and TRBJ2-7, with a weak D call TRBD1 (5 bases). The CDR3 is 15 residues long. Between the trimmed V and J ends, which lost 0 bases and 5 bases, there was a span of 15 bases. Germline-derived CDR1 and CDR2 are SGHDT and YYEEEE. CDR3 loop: CASSLGGRAPDEQYF. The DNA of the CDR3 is TGTGCCAGCAGCTTGGGGGGCAGGGCTCCGGACGAGCAGTACTTC.

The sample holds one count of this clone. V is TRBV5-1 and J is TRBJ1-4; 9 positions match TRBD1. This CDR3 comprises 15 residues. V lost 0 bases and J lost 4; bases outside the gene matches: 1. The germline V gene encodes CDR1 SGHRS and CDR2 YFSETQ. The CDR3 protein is CASSLDRGLNEKLFF. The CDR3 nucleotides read TGCGCCAGCAGCTTGGACAGGGGGCTTAATGAAAAACTGTTTTTT.

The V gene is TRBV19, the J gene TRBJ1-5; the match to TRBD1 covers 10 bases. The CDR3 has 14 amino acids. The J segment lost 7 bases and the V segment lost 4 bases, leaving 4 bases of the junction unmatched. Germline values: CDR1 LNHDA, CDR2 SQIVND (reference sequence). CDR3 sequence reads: CASSKDRGRQPQHF. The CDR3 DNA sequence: TGTGCCAGTAGTAAGGACAGGGGGAGACAGCCCCAGCATTTT.

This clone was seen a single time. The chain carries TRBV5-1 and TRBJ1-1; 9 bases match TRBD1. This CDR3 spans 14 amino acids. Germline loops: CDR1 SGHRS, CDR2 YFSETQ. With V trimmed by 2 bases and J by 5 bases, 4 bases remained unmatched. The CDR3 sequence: CASSLTGGATEAFF. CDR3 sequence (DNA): TGCGCCAGCAGCTTAACAGGGGGCGCGACTGAAGCTTTCTTT.

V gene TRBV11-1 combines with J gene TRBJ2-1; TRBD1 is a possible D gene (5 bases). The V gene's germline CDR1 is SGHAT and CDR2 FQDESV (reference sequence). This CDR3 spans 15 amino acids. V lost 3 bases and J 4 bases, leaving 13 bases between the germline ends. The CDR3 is CASSLVRDPYNEQFF. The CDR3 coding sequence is TGTGCCAGCAGCTTGGTCAGGGATCCGTACAATGAGCAGTTCTTC.

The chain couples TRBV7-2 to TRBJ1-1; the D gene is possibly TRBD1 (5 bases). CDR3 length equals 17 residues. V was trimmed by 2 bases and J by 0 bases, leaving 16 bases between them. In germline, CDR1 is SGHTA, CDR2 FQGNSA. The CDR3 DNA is TGTGCCAGCAGCTTATTCCTGACGGGGGGAATGAACACTGAAGCTTTCTTT. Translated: CASSLFLTGGMNTEAFF.

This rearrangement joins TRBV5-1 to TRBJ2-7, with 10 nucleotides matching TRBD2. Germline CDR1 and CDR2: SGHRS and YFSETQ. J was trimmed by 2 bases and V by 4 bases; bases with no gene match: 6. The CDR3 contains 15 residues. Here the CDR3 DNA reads TGCGCCAGCAGCCTCGTCAGCGGGAGGGCCTACGAGCAGTACTTC. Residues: CASSLVSGRAYEQYF.